This T cell receptor beta chain was documented in a study of neoadjuvant nivolumab and ipilimumab in lung cancer (dated by TCRdb to about 2020). Looking at the study overall: Nivolumab was administered intravenously at 3 mg/kg on days 1, 15 and 29, and in the combination arm ipilimumab 1 mg/kg was added on day 1 only. The major pathologic response (MPR) rate in the intention-to-treat population in each study arm was designated as the primary trial endpoint. The trial treated 44 patients with operable NSCLC: approximately 23 were randomized to nivolumab monotherapy and about 20 to nivolumab plus ipilimumab. TCR repertoires were compared between pretherapy (baseline) peripheral blood and tumors resected at surgery after neoadjuvant immune checkpoint blockade. Seven patients had matched pretherapy and resected tumor pairs analyzed, with four treated with nivolumab and three with nivolumab plus ipilimumab.

Libraries were prepared through the immunoSEQ multiplex PCR assay. From the authors' description of their analysis: Repertoires were summarized by richness and clonality, and significantly expanded and contracted clones were identified between pre- and post-therapy samples. TCRdb provides this immuneACCESS table in a form limited to in-frame rearrangements. Some clones are lacking; in checked studies, under half of them reflect an unresolved V gene, and why the rest are absent is not known. The DNA was the basis for D and trimming; V, J and clone size are from that table. For this sample there are tens of thousands of clones; 90% appear just once. The ten largest clones represent roughly 5% of the sample. Measured from the cysteine to the phenylalanine, the CDR3 is 13 residues long. The CDR3 DNA has 39 bases and is translated from base 1. Via the germline V gene, CDR1 is SGHTA and CDR2 FQGNSA. Deletion took 5 bases off V and 7 bases off J, with a span of 13 bases between the germline ends.

Broader findings and caveats from the paper: TCR richness in pretherapy blood showed a positive correlation with richness in tumors resected after neoadjuvant therapy (Spearman R of about 0.82). There was no significant correlation between TCR clonality and pathologic tumor regression, and just a single major-pathologic-response sample was available for the clonality-regression analysis. A small number of samples was subjected to TCR sequencing. From pretherapy to surgery, tumor T-cell richness and clonality went up in three of three dual-therapy tumors, versus only two of four nivolumab-treated tumors. TCR richness and clonality were greater in resected tumors than in tumor-adjacent uninvolved lung, and increases were seen in more dual-therapy-treated tumors.

As for this clone: Its antigen has not been determined. Per-base qualities were not stored, and no clone one base away is much larger.

In light of the paper, this sample's time point label describes: at surgical resection after neoadjuvant nivolumab +/- ipilimumab. Samples came from the phase 2 randomized NEOSTAR trial, which tested neoadjuvant nivolumab or nivolumab plus ipilimumab followed by surgery in operable NSCLC. The source of this sequence is an adult with non-small cell lung cancer. The sequences come from peripheral blood, collected after neoadjuvant nivolumab, alone or with ipilimumab, at or shortly before surgery. The rearranged segments are TRBV7-2 and TRBJ2-3, with no reliable assignment of the D segment. In nucleotide form, the sequence is TGTGCCAGCAGCCGAGACGTGGTAAATACGCAGTATTTT. Translation gives CASSRDVVNTQYF.